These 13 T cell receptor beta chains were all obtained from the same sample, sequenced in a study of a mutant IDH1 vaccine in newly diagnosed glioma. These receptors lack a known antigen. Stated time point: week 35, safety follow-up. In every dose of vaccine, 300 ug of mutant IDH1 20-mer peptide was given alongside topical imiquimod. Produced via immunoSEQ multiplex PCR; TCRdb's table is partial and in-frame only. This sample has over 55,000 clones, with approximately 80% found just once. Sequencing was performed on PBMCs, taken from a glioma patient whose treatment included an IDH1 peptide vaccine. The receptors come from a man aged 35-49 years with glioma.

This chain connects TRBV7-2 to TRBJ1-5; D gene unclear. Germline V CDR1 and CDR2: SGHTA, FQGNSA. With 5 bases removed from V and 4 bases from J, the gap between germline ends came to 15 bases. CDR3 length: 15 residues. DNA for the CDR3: TGTGCCAGCAGCCTTACAGAACTAACTAATCAGCCCCAGCATTTT. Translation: CASSLTELTNQPQHF.

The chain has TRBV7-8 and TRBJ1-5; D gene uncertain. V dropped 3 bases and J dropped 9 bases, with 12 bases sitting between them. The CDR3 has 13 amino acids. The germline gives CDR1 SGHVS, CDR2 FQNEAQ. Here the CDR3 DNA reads TGTGCCAGCAGCTTTAAAATGGAGCTGCCCCAGCATTTT. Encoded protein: CASSFKMELPQHF.

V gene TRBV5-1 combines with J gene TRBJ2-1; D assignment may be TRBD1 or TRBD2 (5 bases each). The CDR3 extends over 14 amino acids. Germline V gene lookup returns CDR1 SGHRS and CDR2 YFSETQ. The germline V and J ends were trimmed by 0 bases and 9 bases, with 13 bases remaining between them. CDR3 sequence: CASSLATKGSEQFF. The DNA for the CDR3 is TGCGCCAGCAGCTTGGCGACAAAGGGGAGTGAGCAGTTCTTC.

In nucleotides, the CDR3 is TGCGCCAGCAGCCATACAGGGAGCTCCTACGAGCAGTACTTC. This gives the protein CASSHTGSSYEQYF. The V gene is TRBV5-1, the J gene TRBJ2-7; weak D call: TRBD1 (6 bases). The CDR3 has 14 amino acids. The germline V and J ends were trimmed by 4 bases and 0 bases, with 11 bases remaining between them. Germline-derived CDR1 and CDR2 are SGHRS and YFSETQ.

The CDR3 sequence is CASSQDRGQGLGYGYTF. DNA of the CDR3: TGCGCCAGCAGCCAAGATCGAGGACAGGGCTTGGGGTATGGCTACACCTTC. The chain employs TRBV4-3 and TRBJ1-2, with TRBD1 matching over 8 bases. V lost 0 bases to trimming and J lost 5 bases; unmatched junction nucleotides: 11. Germline values: CDR1 LGHNA, CDR2 YSLEER. The length of the CDR3 is 17 residues.

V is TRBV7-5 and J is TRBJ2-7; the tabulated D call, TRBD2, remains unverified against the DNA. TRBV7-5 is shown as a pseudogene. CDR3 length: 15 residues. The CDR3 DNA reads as TGTGCCAGCAGCTCCGATCCGACTAGCAGCCACGAGCAGTACTTC. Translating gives CASSSDPTSSHEQYF.

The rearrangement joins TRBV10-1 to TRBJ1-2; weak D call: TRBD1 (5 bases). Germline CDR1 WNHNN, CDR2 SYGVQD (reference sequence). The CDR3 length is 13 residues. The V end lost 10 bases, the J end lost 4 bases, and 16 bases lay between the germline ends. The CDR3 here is CATSPGRSYGYTF. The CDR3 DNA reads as TGCGCCACTTCCCCGGGACGGAGCTATGGCTACACCTTC.

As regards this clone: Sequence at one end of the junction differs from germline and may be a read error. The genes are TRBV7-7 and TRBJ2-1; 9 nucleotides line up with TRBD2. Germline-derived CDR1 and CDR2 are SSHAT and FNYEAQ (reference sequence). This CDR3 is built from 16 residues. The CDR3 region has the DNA TGTGCTAGCAGCTTAGCTGCGGGAGGGCCTCTACATGAGCAGTTCTTC. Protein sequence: CASSLAAGGPLHEQFF.

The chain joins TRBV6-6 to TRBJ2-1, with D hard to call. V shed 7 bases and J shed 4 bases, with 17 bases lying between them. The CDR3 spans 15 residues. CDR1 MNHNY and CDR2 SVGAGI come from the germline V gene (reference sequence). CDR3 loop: CASTLSNPGYNEQFF. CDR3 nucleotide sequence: TGTGCCAGCACCTTATCGAACCCCGGATACAATGAGCAGTTCTTC.

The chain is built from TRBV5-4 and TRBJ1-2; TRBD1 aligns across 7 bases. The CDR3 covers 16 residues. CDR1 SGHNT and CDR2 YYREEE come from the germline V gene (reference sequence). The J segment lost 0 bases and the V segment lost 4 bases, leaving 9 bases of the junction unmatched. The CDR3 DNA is TGTGCCAGCAGCCAAGGACAGGCCAATGCTAACTATGGCTACACCTTC. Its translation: CASSQGQANANYGYTF.

The CDR3 here is CSVGGEASSGANVLTF. DNA for the CDR3: TGCAGCGTTGGGGGGGAGGCGAGCTCTGGGGCCAACGTCCTGACTTTC. This chain uses TRBV29-1 with TRBJ2-6, with a possible D match to TRBD2 (6 bases). The CDR3 loop spans 16 amino acids. Trimming took off 4 bases at V and 0 bases at J, with 13 bases between the two ends. Germline values: CDR1 SQVTM, CDR2 ANQGSEA.

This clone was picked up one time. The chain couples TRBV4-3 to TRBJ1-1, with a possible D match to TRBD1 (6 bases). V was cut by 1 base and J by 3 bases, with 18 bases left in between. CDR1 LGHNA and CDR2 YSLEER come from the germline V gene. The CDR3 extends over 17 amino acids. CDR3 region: CASSQAPYRAWDTEAFF. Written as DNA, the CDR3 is TGCGCCAGCAGCCAAGCCCCCTACAGGGCCTGGGACACTGAAGCTTTCTTT.

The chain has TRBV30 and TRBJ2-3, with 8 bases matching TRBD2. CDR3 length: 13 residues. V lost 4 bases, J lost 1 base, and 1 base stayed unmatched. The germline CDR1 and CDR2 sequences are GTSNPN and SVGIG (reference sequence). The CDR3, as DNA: TGTGCCTGGACAGCGGGGGGCACAGATACGCAGTATTTT. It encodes CAWTAGGTDTQYF.